This TCR beta chain was captured by sequencing in a study of post-analysis software for immune sequencing data. Turning to the study itself: Relapsing-remitting, secondary progressive and progressive-relapsing multiple sclerosis courses were included. Findings and caveats of the study: The five TRBV segments detected at higher frequency in patients than in controls included TRBV5-6, TRBV5-1 and TRBV20-1.

For this clonotype: Its matching antigen is unknown.

Trimming stripped 4 bases from V and 0 bases from J, with 18 bases between. The CDR3 contains 17 residues. Per the germline V gene, CDR1 is SGHRS and CDR2 is YFSETQ. Every TCR beta cDNA library bore unique molecular identifiers. T cells, roughly 1 to 10 million of them, yielded some 500,000 cDNA molecules. TCRdb processed the PCR reads anew with MiXCR; each CDR3 protein has one entry. The sample shows roughly 800,000 distinct CDR3 sequences, around 42% of them seen only once. V and J are TRBV5-1 and TRBJ2-3; D is possibly TRBD2 (5 bases). The clonotype originates from a girl under 18 with multiple sclerosis. Sequenced: blood. The CDR3 spells CASSVFARGTSTDTQYF. CDR3 sequence (DNA): TGCGCCAGCAGCGTGTTTGCTCGGGGTACTAGCACAGATACGCAGTATTTT. Supplemented by reference TRBV5-1 and TRBJ2-3, the full variable domain reads KAGVTQTPRYLIKTRGQQVTLSCSPISGHRSVSWYQQTPGQGLQFLFEYFSETQRNKGNFPGRFSGRQFSNSRSEMNVSTLELGDSALYLCASSVFARGTSTDTQYFGPGTRLTVL.